This passage covers 22 T cell receptor beta chains from one sample sequenced in a study of T-cell reconstitution after alpha-beta-depleted transplantation in children. The authors prepared the TCRbeta library with unique molecular identifiers. TCRdb reprocessed the PCR reads via MiXCR and lists one record per CDR3 protein. The sample holds under 85,000 distinct CDR3 sequences; 15% to 20% are singletons and the top ten take less than 60%. The specimen comprised PBMCs, mostly from graft donor cells, sampled 360 days after TCRalphabeta/CD19-depleted stem cell transplant. The receptors come from a male patient between 2 and 10 years old who had a stem cell transplant for acute lymphoblastic leukemia, so the T cells may come from the graft donor.

The rearrangement links TRBV5-1 to TRBJ2-7; TRBD1 aligns across 10 bases. This CDR3 region has 14 residues. Per germline, CDR1 SGHRS and CDR2 YFSETQ. The V and J ends lost 4 bases and 4 bases, in that order; junction bases with no gene match: 5. Written as DNA, the CDR3 is TGCGCCAGCAGCGCACGGGACAGGGGTTACGAGCAGTACTTC. It yields the protein CASSARDRGYEQYF.

This clonotype has a count of ten or more. This sequence joins TRBV4-1 and TRBJ2-2; 7 bases fit TRBD1. The V gene's germline CDR1 is MGHRA and CDR2 YSYEKL. The CDR3 extends over 18 amino acids. Trimming removed 0 bases from V and 5 bases from J; junction bases left unmatched: 12. In DNA form, the CDR3 reads TGCGCCAGCAGCCAAGAAAGGAGAAAAGGGGGCAAGACCGGGGAGCTGTTTTTT. Its protein is CASSQERRKGGKTGELFF.

J is TRBJ2-5 and V is TRBV20-1; 8 bases fit TRBD1. This CDR3 is 15 amino acids long. The germline V gene encodes CDR1 DFQATT and CDR2 SNEGSKA (reference sequence). The V segment lost 3 bases and the J segment 5 bases; nucleotides outside the gene matches: 11. The chain's CDR3 is CSASSGDRSDETQYF. The CDR3 DNA sequence: TGCAGTGCTAGTTCGGGGGACAGGTCTGATGAGACCCAGTACTTC.

V is TRBV20-1 and J is TRBJ2-7; 10 positions agree with TRBD2. CDR3 length: 14 amino acids. V was pared by 3 bases and J by 7 bases, with 9 bases of the junction left unmatched. CDR1 DFQATT and CDR2 SNEGSKA come from the germline V gene (reference sequence). This CDR3 reads CSARRRSGRGEQYF. CDR3 nucleotide sequence: TGCAGTGCTAGGCGTCGAAGCGGGAGGGGGGAGCAGTACTTC.

V gene TRBV18 combines with J gene TRBJ2-1; 9 bases map to TRBD2. Unmatched junction bases numbered 3, after V lost 3 bases and J lost 12 bases. This CDR3 contains 12 residues. Germline loops: CDR1 KGHSH, CDR2 LQKENI. DNA for the CDR3: TGTGCCAGCTCACCGGGACTAGCTGGGCAGTTCTTC. It yields the protein CASSPGLAGQFF.

This rearrangement joins TRBV21-1 to TRBJ2-5; the table names TRBD2, a call not compared with the DNA. TRBV21-1 corresponds to a pseudogene. The CDR3 is 15 residues long. CDR3 coding DNA: TGTGCCAGCAGCGCTTCTAGCGGAGCCCAAGAGACCCAGTACTTC. This gives the protein CASSASSGAQETQYF.

This clonotype has only a few counts. The CDR3 DNA follows: TGTGCCATCAAGCGGACAGGGGAAGAGACCCAGTACTTC. This sequence encodes CAIKRTGEETQYF. The rearrangement uses TRBV10-3 and TRBJ2-5, with 9 bases identical to TRBD1. J gave up 3 bases and V 7 bases, and 3 bases lay outside the gene matches. Germline V lookup: CDR1 ENHRY, CDR2 SYGVKD. This CDR3 has 13 residues.

This clonotype was seen a few times. V usage is TRBV11-1 and J usage is TRBJ2-2, with TRBD1 matching over 9 bases. Germline V lookup: CDR1 SGHAT, CDR2 FQDESV (reference sequence). The CDR3 is made up of 19 amino acids. The V gene end was trimmed by 0 bases and the J gene end by 4 bases; junction bases not matched to a gene: 12. CDR3 bases: TGTGCCAGCAGCTTAGCGCCGGGACAGGGACCTTCCACCACCGGGGAGCTGTTTTTT. Protein: CASSLAPGQGPSTTGELFF.

The chain is built from TRBV5-1 and TRBJ2-1, with 9 bases fitting TRBD2. CDR1 is SGHRS and CDR2 is YFSETQ in the germline V gene. The CDR3 totals 15 residues. V lost 4 bases to trimming and J lost 10 bases; unmatched junction nucleotides: 12. The CDR3, as DNA: TGCGCCAGCAGCCTAAGCGGACTAGCGCGGTCCGAGCAGTTCTTC. This gives the protein CASSLSGLARSEQFF. The variable domain in full, with the rest retrieved from reference TRBV5-1 and TRBJ2-1, is KAGVTQTPRYLIKTRGQQVTLSCSPISGHRSVSWYQQTPGQGLQFLFEYFSETQRNKGNFPGRFSGRQFSNSRSEMNVSTLELGDSALYLCASSLSGLARSEQFFGPGTRLTVL.

This clonotype was observed a few times. V is TRBV4-1 and J is TRBJ2-3; 8 bases match TRBD2. Looked up from germline, CDR1 is MGHRA and CDR2 is YSYEKL. With V trimmed by 4 bases and J by 8 bases, 23 bases remained unmatched. The CDR3 runs to 19 residues. The CDR3 loop reads CASSLKEETGTRKGVTQYF. DNA for the CDR3: TGCGCCAGCAGCCTAAAAGAAGAGACCGGGACTAGGAAAGGAGTTACGCAGTATTTT.

This clonotype showed up just a few times. The chain links TRBV5-1 to TRBJ1-1, with 7 bases that match TRBD1. V dropped 0 bases and J dropped 4; count of bases not matched to a gene: 3. The germline V gene has CDR1 SGHRS and CDR2 YFSETQ. The CDR3 covers 14 residues. CDR3 nucleotides: TGCGCCAGCAGCTTGGAGACAGGGAGCACTGAAGCTTTCTTT. Translation gives CASSLETGSTEAFF.

This clonotype was seen only a few times. V usage is TRBV4-2 and J usage is TRBJ2-7, with 7 bases lining up with TRBD2. This CDR3 region has 15 residues. Germline V CDR1 and CDR2: LGHNA, YNFKEQ. V dropped 0 bases and J dropped 1; count of bases not matched to a gene: 3. The CDR3 nucleotides are TGTGCCAGCAGCCAAGAAGGAGCGGGATCCTACGAGCAGTACTTC. Protein sequence: CASSQEGAGSYEQYF.

This clonotype was counted only a few times. V gene TRBV7-2 combines with J gene TRBJ2-3, with D unresolved. CDR1 is SGHTA, CDR2 FQGNSA, per germline. Between the trimmed V and J ends, which lost 0 bases and 4 bases, there was a span of 11 bases. The CDR3 consists of 15 residues. In DNA form, the CDR3 reads TGTGCCAGCAGCTTAGCAGGCCTGGTACCAGATACGCAGTATTTT. Its translation is CASSLAGLVPDTQYF.

This clonotype was seen at least ten times. The V gene is TRBV7-9, the J gene TRBJ2-7; possibly TRBD2 for D (5 bases). V lost 2 bases and J 5 bases, leaving 13 bases between the germline ends. Germline V gene sequence: CDR1 SEHNR, CDR2 FQNEAQ (reference sequence). This CDR3 spans 14 amino acids. The CDR3 bases are TGTGCCAGCAGCTTACCGGGGAGCTATAACGAGCAGTACTTC. The encoded protein is CASSLPGSYNEQYF.

The chain is built from TRBV5-1 and TRBJ2-1; D tentatively reads TRBD1 or TRBD2 (5 bases each). Germline V gene sequence: CDR1 SGHRS, CDR2 YFSETQ. V lost 5 bases and J lost 4, with 13 bases in between. The CDR3 is made up of 14 amino acids. The CDR3 protein is CASSPGPPYNEQFF. DNA for the CDR3: TGCGCCAGCAGTCCGGGGCCCCCTTACAATGAGCAGTTCTTC.

This clonotype was seen ten or more times. The J gene is TRBJ2-7, the V gene TRBV7-9, with D possibly being TRBD2 (5 bases). The germline gives CDR1 SEHNR, CDR2 FQNEAQ (reference sequence). The CDR3 consists of 13 residues. The CDR3 loop is CATGGVKTYEQYF. The CDR3 nucleotides are TGTGCGACCGGAGGAGTTAAAACCTACGAGCAGTACTTC.

This chain connects TRBV2 to TRBJ2-7, with 8 nucleotides matching TRBD1. The CDR3 loop spans 14 amino acids. Germline values: CDR1 SNHLY, CDR2 FYNNEI. Unmatched junction bases numbered 10, after V lost 7 bases and J lost 5 bases. The CDR3: CASTDNWTGHEQYF. The CDR3 DNA is TGTGCCAGCACCGATAATTGGACAGGGCACGAGCAGTACTTC.

This clonotype has a handful of counts. At one boundary the junction diverges from the germline segment, which might be a read error. The rearrangement joins TRBV12-3 or TRBV12-4 to TRBJ2-3; the match to TRBD2 covers 9 bases. This CDR3 comprises 14 residues. The CDR3 here is CASSLAGITDTQYF. CDR3 nucleotides: TGTGCCAGCAGTCTAGCGGGGATTACAGATACGCAGTATTTT.

The rearrangement links TRBV29-1 to TRBJ2-1; perhaps TRBD2 as D (6 bases). The CDR3 extends over 13 amino acids. Between the trimmed V and J ends, which lost 4 bases and 5 bases, there was a span of 12 bases. Per the germline V gene, CDR1 is SQVTM and CDR2 is ANQGSEA. The CDR3 DNA reads TGCAGCGTTGGGTTAGCGGTGAACAATGAGCAGTTCTTC. This translates into CSVGLAVNNEQFF.

This clonotype has a handful of counts. The chain is built from TRBV20-1 and TRBJ2-7, with D tentatively TRBD2 (6 bases). In germline, CDR1 is DFQATT, CDR2 SNEGSKA (reference sequence). This CDR3 comprises 13 residues. Trimming removed 3 bases from V and 3 bases from J, with 12 bases in between. The CDR3 is CSASEDYLYEQYF. DNA for the CDR3: TGCAGTGCTAGTGAGGACTATCTCTACGAGCAGTACTTC.

This clonotype has more than one count but fewer than ten. The chain carries TRBV7-9 and TRBJ2-1, with 14 bases lining up with TRBD2. Germline CDR1 reads SEHNR; CDR2 reads FQNEAQ (reference sequence). V gave up 3 bases and J gave up 5 bases; unmatched junction bases: 6. This CDR3 contains 17 residues. The CDR3: CASSFWGLAGVNNEQFF. The CDR3 DNA sequence: TGTGCCAGCAGCTTTTGGGGACTAGCGGGAGTAAACAATGAGCAGTTCTTC.

The chain links TRBV24-1 to TRBJ2-3; D may match TRBD1 or TRBD2 (5 bases each). Trimming cost V 0 bases and J 5 bases, with 17 bases left between them. Per germline, CDR1 KGHDR and CDR2 SFDVKD. This CDR3 contains 17 residues. CDR3 sequence: CATSDLNPGPGGDTQYF. The DNA of the CDR3 is TGTGCCACCAGTGATTTGAACCCAGGGCCTGGGGGAGATACGCAGTATTTT.